This entry is about one TCR beta chain. Time point noted: peripheral blood 6 weeks after treatment start. CDR3 size: 16 residues. J gave up 0 bases and V 4 bases, and 6 bases lay outside the gene matches. From germline, CDR1 is SGHNT and CDR2 YYREEE (reference sequence). The source of the sample is a study of PD-L1 blockade in urothelial cancer. Across the study: Males with bladder-origin urothelial cancer constituted about 90% of the roughly 30 patients. It was at 3 weeks (second dose) and 6 weeks after treatment start that blood was analyzed.

Measured with immunoSEQ multiplex PCR; TCRdb has only the in-frame clones, and not every one. This table has about 43,000 clones, 83% appearing once. V is TRBV5-4 and J is TRBJ2-5; TRBD2 matches 10 bases. This clonotype was obtained from a man aged 60 to 69 with urothelial cancer. Sample: PBMCs, taken around atezolizumab (anti-PD-L1) treatment. In nucleotides, the CDR3 is TGTGCCAGCAGCACGGGACTAGCGCTCAACCAAGAGACCCAGTACTTC. Amino acid sequence: CASSTGLALNQETQYF. The whole variable domain, filled in from reference TRBV5-4 and TRBJ2-5, reads ETGVTQSPTHLIKTRGQQVTLRCSSQSGHNTVSWYQQALGQGPQFIFQYYREEENGRGNFPPRFSGLQFPNYSSELNVNALELDDSALYLCASSTGLALNQETQYFGPGTRLLVL.